One T cell receptor (beta chain) is described in this entry. Antigen: not known. Only in-frame clones appear in the TCRdb table, and some are missing; sequencing was by immunoSEQ multiplex PCR. The table lists over 120,000 clones, 80% to 95% of them singletons. The data were taken from a study of T cell responses to AZD1222 COVID-19 vaccine. Overall study findings and caveats: When two AZD1222 doses had been given, Spike-specific TCR breadth and depth rose. Clonal diversity may have been underestimated, and the donors were mostly white British, with more females than males. Only after the peak T cell response were repertoires sampled.

The sequence derives from an adult in good health. The material sequenced was peripheral blood, taken on day 0 of AZD1222 vaccination.

This CDR3 reads CASSQGQIVGSRGGYTF. The DNA for the CDR3 is TGCGCCAGCAGCCAAGGACAGATCGTGGGGAGTCGGGGTGGCTACACCTTC. The chain recombines TRBV4-1 with TRBJ1-2; tentatively, D is TRBD1 (5 bases). CDR3 size: 17 residues. Trimming left V 1 base short and J 7 bases short, with 22 bases between. CDR1 is MGHRA and CDR2 is YSYEKL in the germline V gene.